This T cell receptor beta chain derives from a study of identical twins. Overall study results and limits: An excess of low generation probability was shown by twin-shared out-of-frame alpha sequences.

The CDR3 contains 16 residues. From germline, CDR1 is SGDLS and CDR2 YYNGEE. Trimming removed 2 bases from V and 0 bases from J, with 13 bases in between. TCRdb independently ran MiXCR on the 5' RACE reads; one entry per CDR3 protein. Among some 96,000 distinct CDR3 sequences, 5.9% were seen once, and the ten largest hold 9.5% to 15%. In the case of this clonotype: Antigen: not known.

Only healthy Caucasians were enrolled as donors. This sequence originates from a woman aged 50 to 60 in good health. This rearrangement joins TRBV9 to TRBJ2-3; D gene uncertain. The sequenced sample consisted of memory T cells sorted from blood. The CDR3 coding sequence is TGTGCCAGCAGCGTTATTGCAACTTCTAGCACAGATACGCAGTATTTT. The encoded protein is CASSVIATSSTDTQYF.